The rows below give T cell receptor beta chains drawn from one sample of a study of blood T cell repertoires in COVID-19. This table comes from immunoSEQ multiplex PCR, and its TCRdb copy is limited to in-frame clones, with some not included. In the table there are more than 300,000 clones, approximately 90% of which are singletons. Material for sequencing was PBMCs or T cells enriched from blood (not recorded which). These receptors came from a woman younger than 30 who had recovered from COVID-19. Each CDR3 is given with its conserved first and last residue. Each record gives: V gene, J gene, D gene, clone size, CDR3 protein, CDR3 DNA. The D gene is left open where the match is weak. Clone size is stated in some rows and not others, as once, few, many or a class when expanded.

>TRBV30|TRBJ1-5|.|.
CAWSRGSNQPQHF
TGTGCCTGGAGTAGGGGATCCAATCAGCCCCAGCATTTT
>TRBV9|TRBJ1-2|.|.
CASSVAESWGPDGYTF
TGTGCCAGCAGCGTAGCTGAGTCGTGGGGGCCTGATGGCTACACCTTC
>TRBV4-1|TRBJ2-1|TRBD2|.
CASSRGGAYNEQFF
TGCGCCAGCAGCCGTGGGGGGGCCTACAATGAGCAGTTCTTC
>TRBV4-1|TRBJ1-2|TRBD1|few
CASSQQQGGYYGYTF
TGCGCCAGCAGCCAGCAACAGGGGGGATACTATGGCTACACCTTC
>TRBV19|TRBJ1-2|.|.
CASNTGSSYGYTF
TGTGCCAGTAATACAGGCTCTAGCTATGGCTACACCTTC
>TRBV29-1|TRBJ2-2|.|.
CSVTRTGELFF
TGCAGCGTTACCCGGACCGGGGAGCTGTTTTTT
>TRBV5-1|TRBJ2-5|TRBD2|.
CASSLAWGGETQYF
TGCGCCAGCAGCTTGGCGTGGGGAGGGGAGACCCAGTACTTC
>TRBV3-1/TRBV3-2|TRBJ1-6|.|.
CASSDDRHSPLHF
TGTGCCAGCAGCGATGACAGACATTCACCCCTCCACTTT
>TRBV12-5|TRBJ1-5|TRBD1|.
CASGLGRGQGNQPQHF
TGTGCTAGTGGTTTGGGCAGGGGGCAAGGGAATCAGCCCCAGCATTTT
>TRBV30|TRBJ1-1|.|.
CAWSYDRRNTEAFF
TGTGCCTGGAGTTATGACAGGAGAAACACTGAAGCTTTCTTT
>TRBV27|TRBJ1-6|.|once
CASSLSPGLAADLHF
TGTGCCAGCAGTTTATCCCCGGGCCTAGCGGCGGACCTCCACTTT
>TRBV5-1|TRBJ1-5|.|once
CASSLAGNQPQHF
TGCGCCAGCAGCTTGGCAGGCAATCAGCCCCAGCATTTT
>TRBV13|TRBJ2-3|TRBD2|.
CASSFQAGSTDTQYF
TGTGCCAGCAGCTTCCAAGCGGGGAGCACAGATACGCAGTATTTT
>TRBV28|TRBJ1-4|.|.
CASFPRGGRVKLFF
TGTGCCAGCTTCCCCCGGGGGGGTAGAGTAAAACTGTTTTTT
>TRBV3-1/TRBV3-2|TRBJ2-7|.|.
CASSQGDGGLGEQYF
TGTGCCAGCAGCCAAGGTGACGGGGGTCTGGGCGAGCAGTACTTC
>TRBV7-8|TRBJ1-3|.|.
CASSPESTGLGNTIYF
TGTGCCAGCAGTCCTGAGAGTACAGGCCTTGGAAACACCATATATTTT
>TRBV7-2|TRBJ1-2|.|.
CASTSRTDYGYTF
TGTGCCAGCACCAGTAGGACAGACTATGGCTACACCTTC
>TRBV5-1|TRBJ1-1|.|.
CASSFGLGTEAFF
TGCGCCAGCAGCTTTGGACTGGGCACTGAAGCTTTCTTT
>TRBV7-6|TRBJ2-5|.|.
CASSAAGTTQETQYF
TGTGCCAGCAGCGCGGCCGGGACAACTCAAGAGACCCAGTACTTC
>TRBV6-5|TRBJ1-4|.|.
CASSRQATNEKLFF
TGTGCCAGCTCGAGACAGGCAACTAATGAAAAACTGTTTTTT
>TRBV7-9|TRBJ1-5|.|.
CASSLAPSGPQHF
TGTGCCAGCAGCTTAGCGCCCTCCGGGCCCCAGCATTTT
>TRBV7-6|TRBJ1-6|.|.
CASSSDSLSYNSPLHF
TGTGCCAGCAGCTCGGACAGCCTCTCCTATAATTCACCCCTCCACTTT
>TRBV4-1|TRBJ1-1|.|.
CASSHLQRNTEAFF
TGCGCCAGCAGCCATTTACAGAGGAACACTGAAGCTTTCTTT
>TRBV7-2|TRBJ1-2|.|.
CASRGAGGYGYTF
TGTGCCAGCAGAGGGGCGGGGGGTTATGGCTACACCTTC
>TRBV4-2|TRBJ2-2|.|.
CASSQEILEAGELFF
TGTGCCAGCAGCCAAGAAATCTTGGAGGCCGGGGAGCTGTTTTTT
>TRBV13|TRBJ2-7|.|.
CASSLGSGDYEQYF
TGTGCCAGCAGCTTGGGTTCTGGAGATTACGAGCAGTACTTC
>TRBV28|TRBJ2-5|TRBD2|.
CASSFDGGGQETQYF
TGTGCCAGCAGTTTCGACGGCGGGGGACAAGAGACCCAGTACTTC
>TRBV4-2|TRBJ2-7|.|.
CASSNTGSSYEQYF
TGTGCCAGCAGCAACACAGGGAGCTCCTACGAGCAGTACTTC
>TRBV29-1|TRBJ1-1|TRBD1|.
CSVEPGQGLKAFF
TGCAGCGTTGAACCGGGACAGGGTCTTAAAGCTTTCTTT
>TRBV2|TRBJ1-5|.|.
CASSQAQNQPQHF
TGTGCCAGCAGTCAAGCGCAGAATCAGCCCCAGCATTTT
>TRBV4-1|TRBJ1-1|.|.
CASSQTGGFEAFF
TGCGCCAGCAGCCAAACGGGGGGCTTCGAAGCTTTCTTT
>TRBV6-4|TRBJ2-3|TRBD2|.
CASSSSGDPSDTQYF
TGTGCCAGCAGTTCGAGCGGGGATCCCTCAGATACGCAGTATTTT
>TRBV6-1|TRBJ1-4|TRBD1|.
CASSEGQGAATNEKLFF
TGTGCCAGCAGTGAAGGACAGGGGGCAGCAACTAATGAAAAACTGTTTTTT
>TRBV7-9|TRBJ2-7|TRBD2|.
CASSGTSGGYFEQYF
TGTGCCAGCAGCGGGACTAGCGGGGGGTATTTCGAGCAGTACTTC
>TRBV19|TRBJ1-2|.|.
CASSIATPVEFLYGYTF
TGTGCCAGTAGTATTGCAACCCCGGTGGAGTTTCTCTATGGCTACACCTTC
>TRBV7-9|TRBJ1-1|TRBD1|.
CASSFDRGTEAFF
TGTGCCAGCAGCTTTGACAGGGGTACTGAAGCTTTCTTT
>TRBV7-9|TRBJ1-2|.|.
CASSDWRADGYTF
TGTGCCAGCAGTGATTGGAGGGCCGATGGCTACACCTTC
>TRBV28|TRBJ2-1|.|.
CASSSPGTSVGLEQFF
TGTGCCAGCAGTTCCCCCGGGACATCCGTCGGCCTTGAGCAGTTCTTC
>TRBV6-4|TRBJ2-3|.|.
CASSDVGGGGTDTQYF
TGTGCCAGCAGTGATGTGGGGGGAGGTGGCACAGATACGCAGTATTTT
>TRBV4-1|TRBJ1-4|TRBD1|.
CASSSDRATNEKLFF
TGCGCCAGCAGCTCAGACAGGGCTACTAATGAAAAACTGTTTTTT
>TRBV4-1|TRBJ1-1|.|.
CASRIKGGNTEAFF
TGCGCCAGCAGGATAAAGGGAGGGAACACTGAAGCTTTCTTT
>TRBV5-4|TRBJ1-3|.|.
CASSFQSGNTIYF
TGTGCCAGCAGCTTCCAGTCAGGAAACACCATATATTTT
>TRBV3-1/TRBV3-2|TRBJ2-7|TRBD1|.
CASSQRTGEGPYEQYF
TGTGCCAGCAGCCAACGGACAGGGGAAGGGCCCTACGAGCAGTACTTC
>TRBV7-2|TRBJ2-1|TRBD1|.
CASTPTGMQFEQFF
TGTGCCAGCACCCCGACAGGGATGCAATTTGAGCAGTTCTTC
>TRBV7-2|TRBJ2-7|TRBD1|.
CASSFTGQGSYEQYF
TGTGCCAGCAGCTTTACTGGACAGGGGAGCTACGAGCAGTACTTC
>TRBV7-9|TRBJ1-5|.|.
CASSGGGLGNQPQHF
TGTGCCAGCAGCGGCGGGGGACTTGGCAATCAGCCCCAGCATTTT
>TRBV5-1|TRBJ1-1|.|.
CASSWGGRNTEAFF
TGCGCCAGCAGCTGGGGAGGGAGGAACACTGAAGCTTTCTTT
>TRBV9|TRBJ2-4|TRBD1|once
CASSVTSRQGKNIQYF
TGTGCCAGCAGCGTAACTTCCAGACAGGGGAAGAACATTCAGTACTTC
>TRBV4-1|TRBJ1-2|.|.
CASSQGPGQNYGYTF
TGCGCCAGCAGCCAAGGCCCCGGACAGAACTATGGCTACACCTTC
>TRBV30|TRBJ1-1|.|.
CASRLNRREAFF
TGTGCCTCGCGACTTAACAGGCGCGAAGCTTTCTTT
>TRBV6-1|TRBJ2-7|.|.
CASSEATLRANYEQYF
TGTGCCAGCAGTGAAGCGACTCTCAGGGCCAACTACGAGCAGTACTTC